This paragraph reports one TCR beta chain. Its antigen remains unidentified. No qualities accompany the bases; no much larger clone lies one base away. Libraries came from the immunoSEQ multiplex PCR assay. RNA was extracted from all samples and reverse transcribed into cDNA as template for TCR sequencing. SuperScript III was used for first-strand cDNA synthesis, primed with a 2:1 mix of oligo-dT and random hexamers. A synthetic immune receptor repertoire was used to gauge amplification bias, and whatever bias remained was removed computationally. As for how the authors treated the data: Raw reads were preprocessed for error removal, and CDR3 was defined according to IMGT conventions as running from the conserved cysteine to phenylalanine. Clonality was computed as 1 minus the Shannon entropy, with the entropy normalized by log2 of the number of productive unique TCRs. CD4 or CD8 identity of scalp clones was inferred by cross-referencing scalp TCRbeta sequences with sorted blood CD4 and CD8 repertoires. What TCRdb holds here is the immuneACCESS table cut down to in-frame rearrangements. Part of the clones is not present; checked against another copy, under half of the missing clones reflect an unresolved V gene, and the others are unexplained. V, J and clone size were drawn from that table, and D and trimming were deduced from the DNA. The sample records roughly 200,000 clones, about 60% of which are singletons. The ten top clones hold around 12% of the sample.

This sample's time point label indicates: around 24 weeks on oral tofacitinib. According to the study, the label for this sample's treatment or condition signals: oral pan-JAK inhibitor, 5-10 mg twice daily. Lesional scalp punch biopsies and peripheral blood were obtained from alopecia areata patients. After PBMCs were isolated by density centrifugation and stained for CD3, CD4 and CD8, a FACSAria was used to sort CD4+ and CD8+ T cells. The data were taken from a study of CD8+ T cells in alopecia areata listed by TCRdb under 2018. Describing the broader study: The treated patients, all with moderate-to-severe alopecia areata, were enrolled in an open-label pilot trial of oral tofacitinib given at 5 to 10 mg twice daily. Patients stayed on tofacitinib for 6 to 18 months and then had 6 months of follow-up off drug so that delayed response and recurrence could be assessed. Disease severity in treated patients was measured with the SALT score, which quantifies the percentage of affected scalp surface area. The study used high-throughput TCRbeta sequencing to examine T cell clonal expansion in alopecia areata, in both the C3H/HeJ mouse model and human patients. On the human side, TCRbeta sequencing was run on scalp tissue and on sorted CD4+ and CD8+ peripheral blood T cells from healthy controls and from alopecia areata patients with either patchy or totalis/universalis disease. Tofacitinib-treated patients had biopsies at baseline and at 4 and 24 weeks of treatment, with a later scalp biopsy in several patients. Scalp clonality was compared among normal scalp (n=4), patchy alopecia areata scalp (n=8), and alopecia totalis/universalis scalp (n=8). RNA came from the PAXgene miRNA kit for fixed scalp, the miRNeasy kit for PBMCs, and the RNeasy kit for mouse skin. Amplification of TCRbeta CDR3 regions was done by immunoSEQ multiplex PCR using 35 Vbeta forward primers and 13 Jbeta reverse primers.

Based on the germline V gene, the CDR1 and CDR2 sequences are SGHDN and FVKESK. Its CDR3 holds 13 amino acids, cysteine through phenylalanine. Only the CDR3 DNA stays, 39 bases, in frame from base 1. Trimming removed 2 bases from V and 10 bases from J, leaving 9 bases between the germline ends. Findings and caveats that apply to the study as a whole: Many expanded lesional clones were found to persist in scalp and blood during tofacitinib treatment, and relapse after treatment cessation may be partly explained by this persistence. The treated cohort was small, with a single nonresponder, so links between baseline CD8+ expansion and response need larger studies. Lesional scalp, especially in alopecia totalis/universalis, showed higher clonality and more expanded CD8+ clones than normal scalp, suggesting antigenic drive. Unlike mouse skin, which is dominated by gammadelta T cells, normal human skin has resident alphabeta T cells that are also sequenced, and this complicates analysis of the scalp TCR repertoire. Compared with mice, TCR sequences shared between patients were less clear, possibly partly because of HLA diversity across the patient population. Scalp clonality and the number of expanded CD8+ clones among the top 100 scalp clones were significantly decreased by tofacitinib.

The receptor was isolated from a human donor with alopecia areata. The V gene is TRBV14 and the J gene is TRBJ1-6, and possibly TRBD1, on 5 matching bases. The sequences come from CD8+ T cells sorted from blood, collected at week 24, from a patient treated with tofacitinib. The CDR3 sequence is CASSQSGGSPLHF. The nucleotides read TGTGCCAGCAGCCAATCCGGGGGGTCACCCCTCCACTTT.